The 27 T cell receptor beta chains presented below share a single source sample, sequenced in a study of vaccination and CD4 T cells after COVID-19. Each CDR3 protein gets one entry after TCRdb re-called the PCR reads with MiXCR. The sample has 20,000 to 25,000 distinct CDR3 sequences, more than 45% seen once; the top ten hold roughly 0.9%. Sample: CD4+ T cells from blood, taken before SARS-CoV-2 vaccination. These receptors originate from a human donor who had recovered from COVID-19.

The genes are TRBV5-1 and TRBJ2-7; perhaps TRBD2 as D (5 bases). The CDR3 contains 15 residues. CDR1 and CDR2 (germline): SGHRS, YFSETQ. The V end was cut by 2 bases, the J end by 0 bases, with 12 bases between. The CDR3 is CASSFGEIPSYEQYF. CDR3 nucleotide sequence: TGCGCCAGCAGCTTCGGGGAAATTCCCTCCTACGAGCAGTACTTC.

This clonotype turned up a few times. The chain combines TRBV10-1 with TRBJ2-2; D gene uncertain. CDR1 and CDR2 from the germline V gene are WNHNN and SYGVQD (reference sequence). The CDR3 totals 13 residues. The germline V and J ends were trimmed by 4 bases and 5 bases, with 8 bases remaining between them. CDR3: CASSVVGTGELFF. The CDR3 DNA reads as TGCGCCAGCAGTGTAGTAGGGACCGGGGAGCTGTTTTTT.

The V and J genes are TRBV20-1 and TRBJ1-1; D is uncertain. Germline V CDR1 and CDR2: DFQATT, SNEGSKA (reference sequence). V was trimmed by 2 bases and J by 1 base, leaving 5 bases between them. The CDR3 has 12 amino acids. CDR3 DNA sequence: TGCAGTGCTAGATCCTCGAACACTGAAGCTTTCTTT. Its protein product is CSARSSNTEAFF.

This clonotype was found a few times. This chain joins TRBV6-2 or TRBV6-3 and TRBJ2-5; possibly TRBD1 for D (6 bases). There are 17 residues in the CDR3. Germline CDR1 MNHEY, CDR2 SVGEGT. V was trimmed by 6 bases and J by 3 bases, leaving 23 bases between them. In DNA, the CDR3 is TGTGCCAGCAGCCCTCGCCTGGGACAACCAAGAGAAGAGACCCAGTACTTC. Translation gives CASSPRLGQPREETQYF.

The chain joins TRBV19 to TRBJ1-5, with D uncertain. V lost 6 bases to trimming and J lost 0 bases, with 18 bases between them. Per the germline V gene, CDR1 is LNHDA and CDR2 is SQIVND (reference sequence). The CDR3 is 17 residues long. CDR3 amino acids: CASSDTWRENSNQPQHF. The CDR3 nucleotides read TGTGCCAGTAGCGATACGTGGAGAGAAAATAGCAATCAGCCCCAGCATTTT.

The CDR3 nucleotides read TGTGCCAGCAGATCTCACAGAGATCGAGCTTTCTTT. It specifies CASRSHRDRAFF. The gene calls are TRBV6-2 or TRBV6-3 and TRBJ1-1, with D hard to call. Germline CDR1 MNHEY, CDR2 SVGEGT. CDR3 length equals 12 residues. Between the trimmed V and J ends, which lost 6 bases and 10 bases, there was a span of 15 bases.

The gene calls are TRBV19 and TRBJ1-1; the match to TRBD1 covers 7 bases. This CDR3 spans 13 amino acids. V lost 7 bases, J lost 9 bases, and 11 bases stayed unmatched. Germline lookup yields CDR1 LNHDA and CDR2 SQIVND (reference sequence). CDR3 protein: CASTDRVRMKAFF. The DNA for the CDR3 is TGTGCCAGTACCGACAGGGTCCGGATGAAAGCTTTCTTT.

The CDR3 sequence: CASSFYGRVFGEQYF. The CDR3 nucleotides read TGTGCCAGCAGTTTCTATGGGAGAGTATTCGGCGAGCAGTACTTC. The rearrangement joins TRBV28 to TRBJ2-7; tentative D call: TRBD2 (5 bases). Trimming cost V 3 bases and J 6 bases, with 18 bases left between them. CDR3 length: 15 residues. CDR1 and CDR2 (germline): MDHEN, SYDVKM.

The rearrangement uses TRBV11-3 and TRBJ2-7; either TRBD1 or TRBD2 may fit D (5 bases each). The germline gives CDR1 SGHNT, CDR2 YENEEA. V was cut by 1 base and J by 4 bases, with 17 bases left in between. CDR3 size: 16 residues. Here the CDR3 reads CASSLVGTPYRYEQYF. The DNA of the CDR3 is TGTGCCAGCAGCTTAGTAGGGACCCCCTATCGATACGAGCAGTACTTC.

The table lists this clonotype with a few counts. The chain recombines TRBV20-1 with TRBJ1-5, with D possibly being TRBD1 (6 bases). CDR1 is DFQATT and CDR2 is SNEGSKA in the germline V gene (reference sequence). This CDR3 spans 15 amino acids. V lost 1 base to trimming and J lost 0 bases, with 10 bases between them. CDR3 sequence: CSARVTGHSNQPQHF. The CDR3 DNA reads as TGCAGTGCTAGAGTGACGGGACATAGCAATCAGCCCCAGCATTTT.

In this sample, this clonotype turned up a few times. The chain is built from TRBV28 and TRBJ1-2; D unclear. The germline gives CDR1 MDHEN, CDR2 SYDVKM. The CDR3 spans 13 residues. V was trimmed by 6 bases and J by 5 bases, leaving 13 bases between them. The chain's CDR3 is CASRSQEMYGYTF. The CDR3 DNA follows: TGTGCCAGCAGGTCTCAGGAAATGTATGGCTACACCTTC.

V usage is TRBV6-1 and J usage is TRBJ2-3; D is possibly TRBD1 (5 bases). The CDR3 extends over 14 amino acids. The germline V and J ends were trimmed by 6 bases and 2 bases, with 12 bases remaining between them. CDR1 and CDR2 from the germline V gene are MNHNS and SASEGT. CDR3 bases: TGTGCCAGCAGCAACCGACAGTACACAGATACGCAGTATTTT. Its protein product is CASSNRQYTDTQYF.

This chain links TRBV20-1 with TRBJ2-5; TRBD1 agrees at 7 bases. Germline CDR1 reads DFQATT; CDR2 reads SNEGSKA (reference sequence). Trimming at V came to 6 bases and at J to 4 bases, leaving 11 bases not matched to a gene. CDR3 size: 14 residues. CDR3 DNA: TGCAGTGCCGCGCTCCAAGGGGGCCGAGAGACCCAGTACTTC. Amino acids: CSAALQGGRETQYF.

The CDR3 DNA reads as TGTGCCACCCAAGACTACTACGAGCAGTACTTC. It specifies CATQDYYEQYF. The chain uses TRBV19 and TRBJ2-7, with D possibly TRBD2 on 5 matching bases. Trimming removed 10 bases at V and 3 bases at J, with 10 bases between. CDR3 length equals 11 residues. Germline values: CDR1 LNHDA, CDR2 SQIVND (reference sequence).

This sequence joins TRBV28 and TRBJ1-1; maybe TRBD1 (6 bases). This CDR3 has 15 amino acids. CDR1 and CDR2 (germline): MDHEN, SYDVKM. V was trimmed by 5 bases and J by 1 base, leaving 14 bases between them. The DNA for the CDR3 is TGTGCCAGCAGTGCACCGGGACACCCGAACACTGAAGCTTTCTTT. This sequence encodes CASSAPGHPNTEAFF.

The chain joins TRBV4-2 to TRBJ2-5; D not resolved. CDR1 and CDR2 from the germline V gene are LGHNA and YNFKEQ. This CDR3 has 15 residues. Trimming shortened V by 1 base and J by 2 bases, and 11 bases separated the two germline ends. The CDR3 coding sequence is TGTGCCAGCAGCCAAGTCTTGGGCAGACAAGAGACCCAGTACTTC. Its protein product is CASSQVLGRQETQYF.

The J gene is TRBJ2-5, the V gene TRBV7-2; weak D call: TRBD2 (6 bases). This CDR3 has 14 residues. Germline assignment: CDR1 SGHTA and CDR2 FQGNSA. V was cut by 5 bases and J by 0 bases, with 10 bases left in between. CDR3 nucleotide sequence: TGTGCCAGCAGCAACCGGGGGTACCAAGAGACCCAGTACTTC. Translation: CASSNRGYQETQYF.

This chain joins TRBV28 and TRBJ1-2, with D perhaps matching TRBD1 (6 bases). The germline CDR1 and CDR2 sequences are MDHEN and SYDVKM. Trimming shortened V by 4 bases and J by 5 bases, and 20 bases separated the two germline ends. The CDR3 contains 16 residues. The CDR3 reads CASSSVGATKAYGYTF. CDR3 bases: TGTGCCAGCAGTTCCGTGGGGGCGACAAAGGCATATGGCTACACCTTC.

The rearrangement joins TRBV7-9 to TRBJ2-7; 9 nucleotides align to TRBD2. With 5 bases clipped from V and 7 bases from J, the junction kept 18 bases outside the gene matches. The germline CDR1 and CDR2 sequences are SEHNR and FQNEAQ (reference sequence). The CDR3 is made up of 17 amino acids. Here the CDR3 reads CASSPPRGGREGREQYF. CDR3 nucleotides: TGTGCCAGCAGCCCACCTCGGGGTGGGCGGGAGGGCCGTGAGCAGTACTTC. Looking up the rest from reference TRBV7-9 and TRBJ2-7 gives the full variable domain: DTGVSQNPRHKITKRGQNVTFRCDPISEHNRLYWYRQTLGQGPEFLTYFQNEAQLEKSRLLSDRFSAERPKGSFSTLEIQRTEQGDSAMYLCASSPPRGGREGREQYFGPGTRLTVT.

The chain recombines TRBV6-5 with TRBJ1-1; D is undetermined. The CDR3 is 16 residues long. Germline V gives CDR1 MNHEY, CDR2 SVGAGI. V shed 2 bases and J shed 1 base, with 14 bases lying between them. This CDR3 reads CASSYGFGERNTEAFF. The CDR3 coding sequence is TGTGCCAGCAGTTACGGTTTCGGGGAGAGGAACACTGAAGCTTTCTTT.

The rearrangement uses TRBV2 and TRBJ1-5; D gene unclear. Germline CDR1 SNHLY, CDR2 FYNNEI. The CDR3 runs to 17 residues. Deletions cut 2 bases from V and 9 bases from J, with 23 bases between. The CDR3: CASSELVNSRDIRPQHF. The CDR3 DNA sequence: TGTGCCAGCAGTGAATTAGTAAACAGTCGTGACATTAGGCCCCAGCATTTT.

The V and J genes are TRBV30 and TRBJ2-5; D gene uncertain. Germline V gene data show CDR1 as GTSNPN and CDR2 as SVGIG (reference sequence). Trimming removed 0 bases at V and 4 bases at J, with 0 bases between. This CDR3 spans 10 amino acids. CDR3 bases: TGTGCCTGGAGTGTAGAGACCCAGTACTTC. Translation gives CAWSVETQYF.

The chain joins TRBV6-1 to TRBJ2-2; TRBD2 agrees at 11 bases. The V and J ends lost 0 bases and 2 bases, in that order; junction bases with no gene match: 5. CDR1 is MNHNS and CDR2 is SASEGT in the germline V gene. The CDR3 runs to 18 residues. CDR3 DNA: TGTGCCAGCAGTGAAGCGCCTAGCGGGAGGATTAACACCGGGGAGCTGTTTTTT. It codes for CASSEAPSGRINTGELFF.

The chain couples TRBV20-1 to TRBJ1-1; tentatively, D is TRBD1 (6 bases). There are 15 residues in the CDR3. The germline gives CDR1 DFQATT, CDR2 SNEGSKA (reference sequence). V was clipped by 5 bases and J by 1 base, with 17 bases between them. As DNA, the CDR3 is TGCAGTGCTCTGACCCCGGACAGATCGAACACTGAAGCTTTCTTT. This translates into CSALTPDRSNTEAFF.

The genes are TRBV19 and TRBJ2-5, with 9 bases that match TRBD2. This CDR3 spans 14 amino acids. Germline values: CDR1 LNHDA, CDR2 SQIVND (reference sequence). J was trimmed by 7 bases and V by 5 bases; bases with no gene match: 8. The CDR3 coding sequence is TGTGCCAGTAGTCCTGGGACTAGCTTGGGGACCCAGTACTTC. It translates to CASSPGTSLGTQYF.

This clonotype was counted only a few times. The genes are TRBV27 and TRBJ1-1, with D uncertain. Germline V gene lookup returns CDR1 MNHEY and CDR2 SMNVEV (reference sequence). The CDR3 consists of 13 residues. Trimming removed 5 bases at V and 0 bases at J, with 7 bases between. CDR3 protein: CASSGNLNTEAFF. The CDR3 DNA is TGTGCCAGCAGTGGGAACCTGAACACTGAAGCTTTCTTT.

In this sample, this clonotype turned up a few times. This chain joins TRBV7-9 and TRBJ1-2; no reliable D call. There are 14 residues in the CDR3. V lost 3 bases, J lost 8 bases, and 16 bases lay in between. CDR1 and CDR2 from the germline V gene are SEHNR and FQNEAQ (reference sequence). CDR3 sequence (DNA): TGTGCCAGCAGCTTCGATGTGGGAATGGGCGGCTACACCTTC. Amino acids: CASSFDVGMGGYTF. The whole variable domain, remainder taken from reference TRBV7-9 and TRBJ1-2, is DTGVSQNPRHKITKRGQNVTFRCDPISEHNRLYWYRQTLGQGPEFLTYFQNEAQLEKSRLLSDRFSAERPKGSFSTLEIQRTEQGDSAMYLCASSFDVGMGGYTFGSGTRLTVV.